This T cell receptor beta chain was captured by sequencing in a study of cytomegalovirus exposure and HLA in healthy donors. Study conclusions and caveats: It is likely that the observed cluster of highly shared sequence variants was a sequencing artifact. Later analysis showed TCR association rates varying by HLA locus, highest for DRB1 and lowest for HLA-C.

Both 60 Vbeta primers and 13 Jbeta primers went into the PCR. Profiling relied on immunoSEQ multiplex PCR, and the TCRdb table lists in-frame clones only, not all of them. Here the sample spans some 200,000 clones, around 77% being singletons. As concerns this clone: Antigen specificity is unknown.

CDR3 length: 16 residues. Germline lookup yields CDR1 MRHNA and CDR2 SNTAGT. Trimming pared 5 bases from V and 2 bases from J, leaving 15 bases between. Sequencing was carried out using PBMCs. This sequence was found in a woman aged 25 to 39 in good health and CMV-seronegative. The chain joins TRBV6-4 to TRBJ2-2; tentative D call: TRBD2 (7 bases). CDR3 sequence reads: CASSRGGLTNTGELFF. DNA of the CDR3: TGTGCCAGCAGTCGCGGGGGCCTAACTAACACCGGGGAGCTGTTTTTT.